This T cell receptor (beta chain) originates from a study of blood T cell repertoires in COVID-19. Looking at the study overall: The United States, Italy and Spain were the sources of the acute and convalescent COVID-19 samples. PBMCs, B-cell-depleted T cells, or T cells provided the cDNA or gDNA that made up the material.

Original analysis: Reference gene primer amplification yielded estimated nucleated cell counts. Repertoires were generated with immunoSEQ multiplex PCR, while TCRdb's copy carries only in-frame clones and drops some. V and J calls and clone size are as listed in that table; D and trimming were resolved from the DNA. The table includes under 200,000 clones, 65% to 85% detected once. Germline V gene lookup returns CDR1 MNHGY and CDR2 SAAAGT. Trimming took 3 bases from V and 3 from J, leaving 15 bases between them. The CDR3 length is 15 residues. This clone showed up just a few times. The source is an elderly woman with active or convalescent COVID-19. V usage is TRBV6-8 and J usage is TRBJ2-7, with a weak D call TRBD2 (6 bases). Sequencing was carried out using peripheral blood. DNA for the CDR3: TGTGCCAGCAGTTATCTATCGGGACTTCACTACGAGCAGTACTTC. Translating gives CASSYLSGLHYEQYF.